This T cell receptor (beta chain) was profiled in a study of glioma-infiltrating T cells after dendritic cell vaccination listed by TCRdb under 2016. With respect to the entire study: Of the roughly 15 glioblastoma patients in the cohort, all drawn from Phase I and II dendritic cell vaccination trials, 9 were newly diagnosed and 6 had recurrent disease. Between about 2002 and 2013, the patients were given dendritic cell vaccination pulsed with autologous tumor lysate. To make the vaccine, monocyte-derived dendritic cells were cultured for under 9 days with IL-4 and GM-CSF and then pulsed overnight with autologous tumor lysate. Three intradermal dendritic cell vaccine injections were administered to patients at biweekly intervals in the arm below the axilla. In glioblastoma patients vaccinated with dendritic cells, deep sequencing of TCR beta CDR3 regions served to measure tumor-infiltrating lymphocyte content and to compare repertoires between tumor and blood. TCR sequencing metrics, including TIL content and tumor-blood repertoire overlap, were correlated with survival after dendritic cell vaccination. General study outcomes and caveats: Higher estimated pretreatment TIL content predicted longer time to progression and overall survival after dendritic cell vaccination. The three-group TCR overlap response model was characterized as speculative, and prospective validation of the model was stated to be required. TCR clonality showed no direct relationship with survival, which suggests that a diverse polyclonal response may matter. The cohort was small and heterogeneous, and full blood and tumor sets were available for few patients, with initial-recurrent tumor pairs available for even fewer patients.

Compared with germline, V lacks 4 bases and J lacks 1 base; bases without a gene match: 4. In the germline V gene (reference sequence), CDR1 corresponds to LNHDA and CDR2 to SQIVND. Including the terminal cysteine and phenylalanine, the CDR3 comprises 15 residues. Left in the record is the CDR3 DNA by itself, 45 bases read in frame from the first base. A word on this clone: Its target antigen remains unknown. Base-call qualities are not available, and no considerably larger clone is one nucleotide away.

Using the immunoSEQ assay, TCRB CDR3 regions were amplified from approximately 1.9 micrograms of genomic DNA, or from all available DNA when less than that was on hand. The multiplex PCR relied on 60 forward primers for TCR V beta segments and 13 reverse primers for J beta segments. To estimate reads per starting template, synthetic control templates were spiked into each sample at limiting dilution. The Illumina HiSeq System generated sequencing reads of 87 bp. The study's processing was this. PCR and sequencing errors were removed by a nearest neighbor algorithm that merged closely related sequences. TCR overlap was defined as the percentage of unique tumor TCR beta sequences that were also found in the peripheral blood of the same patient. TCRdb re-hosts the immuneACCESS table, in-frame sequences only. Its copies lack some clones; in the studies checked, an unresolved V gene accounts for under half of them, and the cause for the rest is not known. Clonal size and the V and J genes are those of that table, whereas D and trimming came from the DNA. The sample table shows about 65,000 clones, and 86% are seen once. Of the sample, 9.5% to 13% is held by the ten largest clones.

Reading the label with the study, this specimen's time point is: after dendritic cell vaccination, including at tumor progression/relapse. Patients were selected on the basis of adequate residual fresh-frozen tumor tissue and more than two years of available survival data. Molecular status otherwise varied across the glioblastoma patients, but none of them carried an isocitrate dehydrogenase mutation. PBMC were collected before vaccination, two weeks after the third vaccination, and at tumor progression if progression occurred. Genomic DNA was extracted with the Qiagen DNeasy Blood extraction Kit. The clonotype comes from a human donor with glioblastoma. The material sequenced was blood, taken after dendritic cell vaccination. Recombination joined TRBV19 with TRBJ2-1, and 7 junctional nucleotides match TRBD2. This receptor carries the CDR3 CASSSGSWSYNEQFF. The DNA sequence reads TGTGCCAGTAGTAGCGGGAGTTGGTCCTACAATGAGCAGTTCTTC.